At least ten counts were recorded for the clone carrying this T cell receptor (beta chain). The record originates from a study of cytotoxic CD8 clonotypes in ibrutinib-treated CLL. Cryopreserved PBMCs were the source of about 2 micrograms of genomic DNA, which went to TCR beta libraries. This CDR3 is built from 15 residues. Per the germline V gene, CDR1 is LNHDA and CDR2 is SQIVND (reference sequence). The germline V and J ends were trimmed by 3 bases and 0 bases, with 9 bases remaining between them. Sequencing used immunoSEQ multiplex PCR; TCRdb keeps in-frame clones, though not all of them. The top ten hold about 4.7% of the sample, which has 150,000 or so clones, about 76% seen once.

The material sequenced was PBMCs, taken after 24 months of ibrutinib treatment. The sequence was collected from a human donor with chronic lymphocytic leukemia. The V gene is TRBV19, the J gene TRBJ1-5, with no clear D. The CDR3 region has the DNA TGTGCCAGTAGTATTGAGTTTTATAGCAATCAGCCCCAGCATTTT. Its translation: CASSIEFYSNQPQHF.